The rows below give T cell receptor beta chains drawn from one sample of a study of T-cell reconstitution after alpha-beta-depleted transplantation in children. TCRdb reanalysed the PCR reads using MiXCR and keeps one entry per CDR3 protein. The data show roughly 350,000 distinct CDR3 sequences, under 13% seen once. The specimen comprised PBMCs from the stem cell graft donor, sampled from the stem cell graft. The receptors stem from a human donor who donated a stem cell graft to a child with acute lymphoblastic leukemia. Each CDR3 is given with its conserved first and last residue. A D gene is named only where the DNA matches it firmly. The listing skips clone size in some rows; elsewhere it reads once, few, many or a size class.

clone size: few
J gene: TRBJ2-7
D gene: TRBD2
V gene: TRBV6-5
CDR3 protein: CASSYRGSGRWSSYEQYF
CDR3 DNA: TGTGCCAGCAGTTACAGGGGTAGCGGGAGGTGGAGCTCCTACGAGCAGTACTTC

clone size: NA
J gene: TRBJ1-4
D gene: TRBD1
V gene: TRBV4-2
CDR3 protein: CASSHPDRALGEKLFF
CDR3 DNA: TGTGCCAGCAGCCACCCCGACAGGGCGTTAGGTGAAAAACTGTTTTTT

clone size: NA
J gene: TRBJ2-1
D gene: TRBD2
V gene: TRBV3-1
CDR3 protein: CASSLLAGVDSSYNEQFF
CDR3 DNA: TGTGCCAGCAGCCTTCTAGCGGGAGTCGACAGCTCCTACAATGAGCAGTTCTTC

clone size: many
J gene: TRBJ2-1
D gene: NA
V gene: TRBV9
CDR3 protein: CASSVTVGDMIINEQFF
CDR3 DNA: TGTGCCAGCAGCGTCACTGTCGGGGACATGATAATCAATGAGCAGTTCTTC

clone size: few
J gene: TRBJ2-4
D gene: TRBD1
V gene: TRBV20-1
CDR3 protein: CSASDRGRPLAKNIQYF
CDR3 DNA: TGCAGTGCGTCGGACAGGGGGCGCCCCTTAGCCAAAAACATTCAGTACTTC

clone size: few
J gene: TRBJ1-4
D gene: NA
V gene: TRBV27
CDR3 protein: CASSSDGTGNEKLFF
CDR3 DNA: TGTGCCAGCAGTTCGGACGGGACGGGTAATGAAAAACTGTTTTTT

clone size: NA
J gene: TRBJ2-5
D gene: TRBD2
V gene: TRBV5-1
CDR3 protein: CASSWGTSEKETQYF
CDR3 DNA: TGCGCCAGCAGCTGGGGGACTAGTGAGAAAGAGACCCAGTACTTC

clone size: many
J gene: TRBJ1-1
D gene: NA
V gene: TRBV5-1
CDR3 protein: CASIGGGGTEAFF
CDR3 DNA: TGCGCCAGCATCGGTGGAGGGGGCACTGAAGCTTTCTTT

clone size: NA
J gene: TRBJ2-7
D gene: TRBD2
V gene: TRBV19
CDR3 protein: CASSIRTSGRTSYEQYF
CDR3 DNA: TGTGCCAGTAGTATTCGGACTAGCGGGAGGACCTCCTACGAGCAGTACTTC

clone size: NA
J gene: TRBJ2-2
D gene: TRBD2
V gene: TRBV2
CDR3 protein: CASSIASGNTGELFF
CDR3 DNA: TGTGCCAGCAGTATCGCTAGCGGGAACACCGGGGAGCTGTTTTTT

clone size: NA
J gene: TRBJ2-3
D gene: TRBD2
V gene: TRBV5-1
CDR3 protein: CASRNLAGGLDTQYF
CDR3 DNA: TGCGCCAGCAGAAATCTAGCGGGAGGGCTAGATACGCAGTATTTT

clone size: few
J gene: TRBJ2-3
D gene: TRBD2
V gene: TRBV5-1
CDR3 protein: CASSLSASGASTDTQYF
CDR3 DNA: TGCGCCAGCAGCTTGAGTGCTAGCGGGGCAAGCACAGATACGCAGTATTTT

clone size: many
J gene: TRBJ1-1
D gene: NA
V gene: TRBV18
CDR3 protein: CASSPRRELTEAFF
CDR3 DNA: TGTGCCAGCTCACCTCGCAGGGAGCTCACTGAAGCTTTCTTT

clone size: NA
J gene: TRBJ2-1
D gene: NA
V gene: TRBV4-1
CDR3 protein: CASSSGTRSSYNEQFF
CDR3 DNA: TGCGCCAGCAGCTCAGGGACTCGAAGCTCCTACAATGAGCAGTTCTTC

clone size: NA
J gene: TRBJ2-3
D gene: NA
V gene: TRBV4-3
CDR3 protein: CASSQEELTDTQYF
CDR3 DNA: TGCGCCAGCAGCCAGGAGGAGCTCACAGATACGCAGTATTTT

clone size: NA
J gene: TRBJ2-1
D gene: TRBD1
V gene: TRBV7-9
CDR3 protein: CASSSNRGHYNEQFF
CDR3 DNA: TGTGCCAGCAGCTCGAACAGGGGGCACTACAATGAGCAGTTCTTC

clone size: few
J gene: TRBJ2-5
D gene: NA
V gene: TRBV5-1
CDR3 protein: CASSLGGSRRAGETQYF
CDR3 DNA: TGCGCCAGCAGCTTGGGTGGCTCTAGACGGGCGGGAGAGACCCAGTACTTC

clone size: NA
J gene: TRBJ2-1
D gene: NA
V gene: TRBV20-1
CDR3 protein: CSARDEGGEVVEQFF
CDR3 DNA: TGCAGTGCTAGAGATGAAGGCGGGGAGGTGGTTGAGCAGTTCTTC

clone size: NA
J gene: TRBJ2-3
D gene: NA
V gene: TRBV7-9
CDR3 protein: CASSFGLQPSTDTQYF
CDR3 DNA: TGTGCCAGCAGCTTCGGTTTACAGCCTAGCACAGATACGCAGTATTTT

clone size: once
J gene: TRBJ1-1
D gene: NA
V gene: TRBV12-3/TRBV12-4
CDR3 protein: CASSPREVPEAFF
CDR3 DNA: TGTGCCAGCAGCCCGAGGGAGGTGCCTGAAGCTTTCTTT

clone size: many
J gene: TRBJ1-4
D gene: TRBD1
V gene: TRBV2
CDR3 protein: CASTTGLGEKLFF
CDR3 DNA: TGTGCCAGCACGACAGGGCTTGGAGAAAAACTGTTTTTT

clone size: few
J gene: TRBJ2-1
D gene: NA
V gene: TRBV20-1
CDR3 protein: CSGGRAGIYNEQFF
CDR3 DNA: TGCAGTGGGGGTCGGGCAGGGATATACAATGAGCAGTTCTTC

clone size: NA
J gene: TRBJ2-1
D gene: TRBD2
V gene: TRBV19
CDR3 protein: CASRDLAGEQFF
CDR3 DNA: TGTGCCAGTAGGGATCTAGCGGGAGAGCAGTTCTTC

clone size: few
J gene: TRBJ2-3
D gene: TRBD2
V gene: TRBV20-1
CDR3 protein: CSASRTSGSSTQYF
CDR3 DNA: TGCAGTGCTTCCCGGACTAGCGGGAGCAGTACGCAGTATTTT

clone size: NA
J gene: TRBJ2-3
D gene: TRBD2
V gene: TRBV3-1
CDR3 protein: CASSPRTSKASDTQYF
CDR3 DNA: TGTGCCAGCAGCCCGAGGACTAGCAAGGCGTCAGATACGCAGTATTTT

clone size: few
J gene: TRBJ1-6
D gene: TRBD1
V gene: TRBV10-3
CDR3 protein: CAIGPTGQANSPLHF
CDR3 DNA: TGTGCCATCGGACCGACAGGGCAAGCCAATTCACCCCTCCACTTT

clone size: NA
J gene: TRBJ2-3
D gene: TRBD2
V gene: TRBV15
CDR3 protein: CATSRGLAGGNSDTQYF
CDR3 DNA: TGTGCCACCAGCAGAGGACTAGCGGGAGGGAATTCGGATACGCAGTATTTT

clone size: NA
J gene: TRBJ1-2
D gene: NA
V gene: TRBV7-9
CDR3 protein: CASSSPRKANYGYTF
CDR3 DNA: TGTGCCAGCAGCTCCCCCCGGAAAGCTAACTATGGCTACACCTTC

clone size: many
J gene: TRBJ2-3
D gene: TRBD1
V gene: TRBV7-2
CDR3 protein: CASSYGQGIPDTQYF
CDR3 DNA: TGTGCCAGCAGCTACGGACAGGGTATTCCAGATACGCAGTATTTT

clone size: NA
J gene: TRBJ2-5
D gene: TRBD1
V gene: TRBV29-1
CDR3 protein: CSVEDWDRGYEPKETQYF
CDR3 DNA: TGCAGCGTTGAAGATTGGGACAGGGGGTATGAACCCAAAGAGACCCAGTACTTC

clone size: NA
J gene: TRBJ1-4
D gene: NA
V gene: TRBV4-3
CDR3 protein: CASSQDRGRRNEKLFF
CDR3 DNA: TGCGCCAGCAGCCAAGATCGTGGACGGAGGAATGAAAAACTGTTTTTT

clone size: once
J gene: TRBJ2-5
D gene: NA
V gene: TRBV20-1
CDR3 protein: CSAKTDYGTQETQYF
CDR3 DNA: TGCAGTGCTAAGACGGATTACGGGACTCAAGAGACCCAGTACTTC

clone size: few
J gene: TRBJ2-1
D gene: TRBD2
V gene: TRBV7-3
CDR3 protein: CASSPGTSGLYNEQFF
CDR3 DNA: TGTGCCAGCAGCCCTGGGACTAGCGGGCTGTACAATGAGCAGTTCTTC

clone size: NA
J gene: TRBJ2-7
D gene: NA
V gene: TRBV11-2
CDR3 protein: CASSLGQGNFEQYF
CDR3 DNA: TGTGCCAGCAGCTTAGGGCAGGGCAATTTCGAGCAGTACTTC

clone size: NA
J gene: TRBJ2-7
D gene: TRBD2
V gene: TRBV7-9
CDR3 protein: CASSYLAGDIYEQYF
CDR3 DNA: TGTGCCAGCAGCTATTTAGCGGGAGACATATACGAGCAGTACTTC

clone size: NA
J gene: TRBJ2-2
D gene: TRBD2
V gene: TRBV20-1
CDR3 protein: CSARDRLGTSANTGELFF
CDR3 DNA: TGCAGTGCTAGAGACCGCCTTGGGACTAGCGCGAACACCGGGGAGCTGTTTTTT

clone size: few
J gene: TRBJ2-7
D gene: TRBD2
V gene: TRBV5-1
CDR3 protein: CASSGGLAGVHEQYF
CDR3 DNA: TGCGCCAGCAGCGGGGGACTAGCGGGAGTCCACGAGCAGTACTTC

clone size: NA
J gene: TRBJ2-2
D gene: TRBD2
V gene: TRBV15
CDR3 protein: CATSRALSRGGPNGELFF
CDR3 DNA: TGTGCCACCAGCAGGGCATTATCGCGGGGAGGGCCTAACGGGGAGCTGTTTTTT

clone size: many
J gene: TRBJ2-6
D gene: NA
V gene: TRBV28
CDR3 protein: CASSLAGANVLTF
CDR3 DNA: TGTGCCAGCAGCTTAGCTGGGGCCAACGTCCTGACTTTC

clone size: few
J gene: TRBJ2-7
D gene: NA
V gene: TRBV5-1
CDR3 protein: CASSLALAAGSRTEQYF
CDR3 DNA: TGCGCCAGCAGCTTGGCGTTGGCGGCGGGAAGCAGAACCGAGCAGTACTTC

clone size: NA
J gene: TRBJ2-3
D gene: TRBD2
V gene: TRBV7-2
CDR3 protein: CASSRAGTRKYF
CDR3 DNA: TGTGCCAGCAGCCGAGCCGGGACTAGGAAGTATTTT

clone size: many
J gene: TRBJ2-1
D gene: NA
V gene: TRBV4-2
CDR3 protein: CASSQDTGSSVYNEQFF
CDR3 DNA: TGTGCCAGCAGCCAAGATACAGGGTCCTCCGTTTACAATGAGCAGTTCTTC

clone size: few
J gene: TRBJ1-1
D gene: NA
V gene: TRBV5-1
CDR3 protein: CASSLGDVREAFF
CDR3 DNA: TGCGCCAGCAGCTTGGGGGACGTTCGAGAAGCTTTCTTT

clone size: once
J gene: TRBJ2-6
D gene: NA
V gene: TRBV5-1
CDR3 protein: CASSLYSISGANGLTF
CDR3 DNA: TGCGCCAGCAGCTTGTACAGCATCTCTGGGGCCAACGGCCTGACTTTC

clone size: NA
J gene: TRBJ2-3
D gene: TRBD2
V gene: TRBV11-2
CDR3 protein: CASTLGTSGRVPTDSQYF
CDR3 DNA: TGTGCCAGCACCCTAGGGACTAGCGGGAGGGTACCCACAGATTCGCAGTATTTT

clone size: many
J gene: TRBJ2-5
D gene: NA
V gene: TRBV4-1
CDR3 protein: CASSPGGQQETQYF
CDR3 DNA: TGCGCCAGCAGCCCCGGGGGACAGCAAGAGACCCAGTACTTC

clone size: NA
J gene: TRBJ2-7
D gene: TRBD2
V gene: TRBV20-1
CDR3 protein: CSATTPGLGISYEQYF
CDR3 DNA: TGCAGTGCTACGACCCCGGGACTAGGGATTTCCTACGAGCAGTACTTC

clone size: few
J gene: TRBJ2-2
D gene: NA
V gene: TRBV20-1
CDR3 protein: CSARGLGATGELFF
CDR3 DNA: TGCAGTGCGAGAGGGTTAGGGGCCACCGGGGAGCTGTTTTTT